One T cell receptor beta chain is described in this entry. Antigen specificity is unknown. This record belongs to a study of T-cell memory formation after mild COVID-19. Researchers used 5'RACE with constant-segment primers to make TCR alpha and TCR beta cDNA libraries that carry sample barcodes and UMIs. In TCRdb, the 5' RACE reads were re-called with MiXCR into one record per CDR3 protein. The sample has more than 250,000 distinct CDR3 sequences, about a sixth seen once. General study results and limits: Among contracting clones, CD4+ were mainly CM/EM and CD8+ enriched in EMRA.

Trimming at V came to 1 base and at J to 5 bases, leaving 4 bases not matched to a gene. Germline V gene data show CDR1 as LGHDT and CDR2 as YNNKEL (reference sequence). This CDR3 comprises 14 residues. This TCR was recovered from a man aged 18 to 29 who had mild COVID-19 (a few samples of this study predate the infection). Cell type and time point are not known. The gene calls are TRBV3-1 and TRBJ2-5; 7 bases fit TRBD1. The sequencing sample was made of PBMCs or a T cell subset sorted from them (not recorded which). Here the CDR3 DNA reads TGTGCCAGCAGCCAAGCGGCCAGGGGGGAGACCCAGTACTTC. Its protein is CASSQAARGETQYF.